Described below is a single T cell receptor (beta chain) sequence and its context. This entry comes from a study of blood T cell repertoires in COVID-19. Looking at the study overall: The origin of the acute and convalescent COVID-19 samples was the United States, Italy and Spain.

In the original analysis: Amplifying reference gene primers gave estimates of nucleated cell counts. Profiling relied on immunoSEQ multiplex PCR, and the TCRdb table lists in-frame clones only, not all of them. V, J and clone size reflect that table, while D and trimming were determined from the DNA. The sample gives approximately 140,000 clones, roughly 76% of which show up once; around 12% is in the top ten. J lost 5 bases, V lost 1 base, and 5 bases had no gene match. CDR1 and CDR2 from the germline V gene are SGDLS and YYNGEE. The CDR3 contains 14 residues. This chain joins TRBV9 and TRBJ2-5; 7 nucleotides line up with TRBD1. This sequence originates from a man at least 80 years old with acute or convalescent COVID-19. The sample taken for sequencing was peripheral blood. The CDR3 protein is CASSVTTGYETQYF. CDR3 DNA sequence: TGTGCCAGCAGCGTAACGACAGGGTACGAGACCCAGTACTTC. Filled out from reference TRBV9 and TRBJ2-5, the complete variable domain reads DSGVTQTPKHLITATGQRVTLRCSPRSGDLSVYWYQQSLDQGLQFLIQYYNGEERAKGNILERFSAQQFPDLHSELNLSSLELGDSALYFCASSVTTGYETQYFGPGTRLLVL.